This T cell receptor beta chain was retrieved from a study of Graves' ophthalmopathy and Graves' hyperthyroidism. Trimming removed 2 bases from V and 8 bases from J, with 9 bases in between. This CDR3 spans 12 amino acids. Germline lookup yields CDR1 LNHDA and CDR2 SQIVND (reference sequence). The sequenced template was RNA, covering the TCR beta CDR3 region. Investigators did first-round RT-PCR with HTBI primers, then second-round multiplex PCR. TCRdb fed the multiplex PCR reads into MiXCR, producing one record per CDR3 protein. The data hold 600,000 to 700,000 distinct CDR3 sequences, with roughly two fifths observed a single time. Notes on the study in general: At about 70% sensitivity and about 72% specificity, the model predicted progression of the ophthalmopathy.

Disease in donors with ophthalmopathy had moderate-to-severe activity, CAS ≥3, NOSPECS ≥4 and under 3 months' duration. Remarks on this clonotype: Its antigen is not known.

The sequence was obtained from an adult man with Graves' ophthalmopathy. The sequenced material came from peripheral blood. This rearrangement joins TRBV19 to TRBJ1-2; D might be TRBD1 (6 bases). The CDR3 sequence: CASSINREGYTF. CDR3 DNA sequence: TGTGCCAGTAGTATAAACAGGGAGGGCTACACCTTC.